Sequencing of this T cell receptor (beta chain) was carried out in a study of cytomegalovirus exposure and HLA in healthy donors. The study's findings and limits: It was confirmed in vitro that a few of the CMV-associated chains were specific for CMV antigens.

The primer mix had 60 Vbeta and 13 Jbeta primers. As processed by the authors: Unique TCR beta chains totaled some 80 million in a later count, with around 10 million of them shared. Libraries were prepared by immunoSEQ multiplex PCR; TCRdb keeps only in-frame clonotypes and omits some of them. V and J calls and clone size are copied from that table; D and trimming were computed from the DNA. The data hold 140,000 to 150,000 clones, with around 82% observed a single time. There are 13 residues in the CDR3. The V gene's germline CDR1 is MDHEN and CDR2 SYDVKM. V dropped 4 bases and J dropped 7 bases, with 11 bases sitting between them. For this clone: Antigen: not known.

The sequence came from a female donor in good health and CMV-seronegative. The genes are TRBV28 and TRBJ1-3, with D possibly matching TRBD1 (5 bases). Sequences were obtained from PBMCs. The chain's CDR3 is CASSYGAGNTIYF. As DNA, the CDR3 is TGTGCCAGCAGTTATGGGGCAGGGAACACCATATATTTT. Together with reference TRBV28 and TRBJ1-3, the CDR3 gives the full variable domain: DVKVTQSSRYLVKRTGEKVFLECVQDMDHENMFWYRQDPGLGLRLIYFSYDVKMKEKGDIPEGYSVSREKKERFSLILESASTNQTSMYLCASSYGAGNTIYFGEGSWLTVV.